The source of this T cell receptor (beta chain) is a study of CD8 T cells in ankylosing spondylitis. General study findings and limits: Made up of about eight highly homologous variants, a TCR beta motif appeared characteristic of ankylosing spondylitis blood. Reactive arthritis synovial fluid and blood were previously reported to contain some motif variants.

The ends were cut back, 4 bases at V and 6 bases at J, with 12 bases in the middle. CDR3 length: 13 amino acids. The V gene's germline CDR1 is DFQATT and CDR2 SNEGSKA (reference sequence). A single record per CDR3 protein comes from TCRdb applying MiXCR to the 5' RACE reads. The sample shows about 500,000 distinct CDR3 sequences, approximately 5.3% of them seen only once. With respect to this clonotype: Its antigen is unidentified.

This receptor was obtained from a male donor with ankylosing spondylitis. The rearrangement joins TRBV20-1 to TRBJ2-2; a possible D gene is TRBD2 (6 bases). The sequencing sample was made of blood, either unsorted or a sorted T cell fraction (not recorded which). The CDR3 DNA follows: TGCAGTGCTACGGGACTCCCCGCCGGGGAGCTGTTTTTT. Translating it yields CSATGLPAGELFF.